Sequencing of this T cell receptor (beta chain) was carried out in a study of T cell changes during pregnancy in multiple sclerosis. This clone was recorded once. Repertoires were generated with immunoSEQ multiplex PCR, while TCRdb's copy carries only in-frame clones and drops some. The sample shows around 42,000 clones, about nine tenths of them seen only once. CDR1 and CDR2 from the germline V gene are MDHEN and SYDVKM. Trimming removed 0 bases from V and 2 bases from J, with 11 bases in between. The CDR3 runs 15 residues. This chain connects TRBV28 to TRBJ2-7; D may be TRBD2 (6 bases). Material: CD4+ T cells from peripheral blood mononuclear cells, obtained after pregnancy. The TCR sequence derives from a female donor in good health, enrolled as a control in a pregnancy study. CDR3 sequence reads: CASSLWGGIAYEQYF. For the CDR3, the DNA is TGTGCCAGCAGTTTATGGGGGGGAATCGCCTACGAGCAGTACTTC.